What follows describes a single TCR beta chain. There is no known antigen for this receptor. Base quality data are lacking; no much larger clone is found one base away. The data belong to a study of T cells in Graves' hyperthyroidism and ophthalmopathy (dated by TCRdb to 2018 to 2020). Regarding the complete study: To identify TCR V-J signatures that set the groups apart, the researchers used a discovery cohort of about a hundred patients, made up of 40 to 45 with Graves' ophthalmopathy and around 58 with stable Graves' hyperthyroidism. Prospective prediction of ophthalmopathy was tested in an independent validation cohort of 18 to 20 hyperthyroidism patients and 17 patients who later progressed to ophthalmopathy. The roughly 94 discovery patients were randomly divided into training and test sets at a 7:3 ratio. In addition, the study compared T-cell repertoires in thyroid tissue and in blood from about 6 Graves' hyperthyroidism patients. After sampling, hyperthyroidism patients received methimazole starting at 30 mg daily, and ophthalmopathy patients received high-dose intravenous methylprednisolone. The paper reports TCR Vbeta CDR3 sequencing of 135 peripheral blood samples: under 45 ophthalmopathy, roughly 80 hyperthyroidism and approximately 17 progressor patients. Overall study results and their limits: Sample size was not statistically predetermined, and blinding of investigators to group allocation was not performed. A model built on a 13 V-J signature distinguished ophthalmopathy from stable hyperthyroidism, reaching roughly 88% sensitivity and about 81% specificity in cross-validation and 80%/75% in testing. During validation, the model predicted progression to ophthalmopathy a median of approximately six months ahead of onset, with 70.59% sensitivity and 72.22% specificity. Most expanded thyroid clonotypes (frequency above 0.001) were also detected in blood, suggesting blood repertoires may reflect thyroid immune responses.

The CDR3 covers 12 residues, taking in both the cysteine and the phenylalanine. Kept here is only the CDR3 DNA, which spans 36 bases and is read in frame from base 1. Sequences DFQATT (CDR1) and SNEGSKA (CDR2) are obtained from the germline V gene (reference sequence). V is cut by 5 bases and J by 5 bases, and the space between the germline ends is 12 bases. Amplification of TCR beta CDR3 regions was carried out from RNA transcripts. The first round of RT-PCR for the TCR CDR3 was performed with the HTBI primer set and the Qiagen OneStep RT-PCR kit. Libraries were constructed in a second round of multiplex PCR, after which size selection and purification were performed. Libraries were sequenced paired-end with 100 bp reads on an Illumina HiSeq2000. In the paper's pipeline: SOAPnuke was used to process the raw data, removing reads that contained adapters or uncalled bases, had a mean Phred below 15, or lacked an exact match to the constant primer or identifier. High-quality paired reads were merged using COPE v1.2.5, and each unique nucleotide sequence was defined as a clonotype. MiTCR v1.1 was used to align the clonotypes against IMGT TRBV, TRBD and TRBJ reference segments. The analysis included only V-J combinations with a frequency above 0.0001, which together covered 99% to 99.2% of the repertoires. A TCS score was defined as the ratio of F50 (clonal expansion) to E x V (chaos), with BLOSUM62-based TCRdist applied between CDR3 peptides within each V-J. Welch's t-statistics and random forest reduced several hundred V-J features to roughly 13, which were used in a naive Bayes classifier (R e1071). The Morisita-Horn index was used to measure how similar the thyroid and blood repertoires were. TCRdb ran its own pipeline on the public reads, namely fastp trimming at Q25 and MiXCR clone calling, and kept in-frame beta chains. One record per CDR3 amino acid sequence lists the most common genes and DNA. These V and J calls are TCRdb output, not the study's own analysis. The table for this sample lists hundreds of thousands of distinct CDR3 sequences; 45% of them were counted only once. Approximately 6.8% of the sample is taken by the ten largest.

Exclusion was applied to patients with uncontrolled infections, other autoimmune diseases, pregnancy or lactation. Clinical symptoms, serum thyroxine and TRAb, thyroid ultrasound, and orbital computed tomography formed the basis for the diagnoses. Total RNA was extracted with Trizol reagent, and quality was checked on an Agilent 2100 Bioanalyzer. Here the chain combines TRBV20-1 and TRBJ2-5, with TRBD2 tentatively as D gene (5 bases match). This TCR came from an adult man with Graves' disease, either hyperthyroidism or ophthalmopathy (not recorded which). Sequences were obtained from peripheral blood or thyroid tissue (not recorded which). The base sequence is TGCAGTGCTCAGCGGACGGGGGAGACCCAGTACTTC. Its protein reads: CSAQRTGETQYF.